This TCR beta chain comes out of a study of OX40 agonist ivuxolimab in advanced cancers. Looking at the study overall: Averaging roughly 60 years in age, with a range of roughly 20 to 79, the cohort was more than 75% male. Checkpoint inhibitors had been given previously to under 50% of patients.

At baseline, cycle 4 day 1, and cycle 7 day 1, blood was sampled. Study outcomes and limitations: At 0.1-3.0 mg/kg, partial responders had clonal expansion among the lowest observed.

In the case of this clone: Its antigen is as yet unknown.

The V end lost 0 bases, the J end lost 3 bases, and 13 bases lay between the germline ends. The CDR3 is 17 residues long. Germline V CDR1 and CDR2: SGHNT, YYREEE (reference sequence). TCRdb's table, derived via immunoSEQ multiplex PCR, lists solely in-frame clones and lacks some. The top ten hold roughly 6.9% of the sample, which has nearly 80,000 clones, approximately 91% seen once. This rearrangement joins TRBV5-4 to TRBJ2-6; D not certain. This receptor was identified in an adult with an advanced solid tumor such as melanoma, head and neck, liver or kidney cancer. Here the sequenced sample was CD4+ or CD8+ T cells sorted from blood, taken in a trial of the OX40 agonist ivuxolimab. The CDR3 DNA sequence: TGTGCCAGCAGCTTGGCCCGTACAGTCTATGGGGCCAACGTCCTGACTTTC. This codes for CASSLARTVYGANVLTF.